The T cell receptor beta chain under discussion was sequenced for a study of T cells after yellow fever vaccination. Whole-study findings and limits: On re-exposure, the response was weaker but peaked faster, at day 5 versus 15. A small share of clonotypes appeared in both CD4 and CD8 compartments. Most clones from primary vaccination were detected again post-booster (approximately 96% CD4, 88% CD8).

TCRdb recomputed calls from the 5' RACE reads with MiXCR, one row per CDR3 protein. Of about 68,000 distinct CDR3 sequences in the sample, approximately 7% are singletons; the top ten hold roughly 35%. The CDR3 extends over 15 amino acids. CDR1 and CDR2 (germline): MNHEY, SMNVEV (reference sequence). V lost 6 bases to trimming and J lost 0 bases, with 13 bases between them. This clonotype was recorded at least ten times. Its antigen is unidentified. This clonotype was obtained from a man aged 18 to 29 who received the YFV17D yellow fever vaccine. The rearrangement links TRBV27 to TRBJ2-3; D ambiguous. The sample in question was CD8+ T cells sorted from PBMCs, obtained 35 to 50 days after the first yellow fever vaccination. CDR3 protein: CASSPVSGSTDTQYF. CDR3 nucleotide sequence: TGTGCCAGCAGCCCGGTGTCCGGGAGCACAGATACGCAGTATTTT.